These 17 T cell receptor beta chains were sequenced from one sample in a study of CD8+ T cells in alopecia areata. Treatment: oral pan-JAK inhibitor, 5-10 mg twice daily. Following extraction, RNA underwent reverse transcription to cDNA, which served as the sequencing template. Sequencing used immunoSEQ multiplex PCR; TCRdb keeps in-frame clones, though not all of them. In the table there are more than 100,000 clones, 53% of which are singletons. The material was CD4+ T cells sorted from blood, obtained at week 4, from a patient treated with tofacitinib. Receptor source: a human donor with alopecia areata.

The V call is TRBV27, the J call TRBJ2-5; 7 positions match TRBD2. This CDR3 is 13 amino acids long. Germline CDR1 is MNHEY and CDR2 is SMNVEV (reference sequence). V dropped 2 bases and J dropped 5; count of bases not matched to a gene: 2. The CDR3 loop is CASSLRGVETQYF. The CDR3 bases are TGTGCCAGCAGTTTACGGGGGGTCGAGACCCAGTACTTC.

This clone was seen a handful of times. J is TRBJ1-5 and V is TRBV30, with a possible D match to TRBD1 (5 bases). CDR3 length equals 12 residues. Looked up from germline, CDR1 is GTSNPN and CDR2 is SVGIG (reference sequence). Trimming took off 3 bases at V and 5 bases at J, with 8 bases between the two ends. The CDR3: CAWRVRDQPQHF. DNA of the CDR3: TGTGCCTGGAGAGTCAGGGATCAGCCCCAGCATTTT.

This chain uses TRBV4-1 with TRBJ1-2, with TRBD1 matching 7 bases. Germline loops: CDR1 MGHRA, CDR2 YSYEKL. This CDR3 is built from 15 residues. V was pared by 1 base and J by 5 bases, with 7 bases of the junction left unmatched. CDR3 sequence: CASSQVTTGDYGYTF. In DNA, the CDR3 is TGCGCCAGCAGCCAAGTTACAACAGGGGATTATGGCTACACCTTC.

The rearrangement joins TRBV2 to TRBJ2-5; D call uncertain. The CDR3 extends over 13 amino acids. The V and J ends lost 9 bases and 1 base respectively, with 12 bases between them. In germline, CDR1 is SNHLY, CDR2 FYNNEI. CDR3 bases: TGTGCCAGTCGGTCAGGTTCCCAAGAGACCCAGTACTTC. Protein sequence: CASRSGSQETQYF.

The genes are TRBV30 and TRBJ1-2, with D tentatively TRBD1 (5 bases). The CDR3 spans 16 residues. V was cut by 2 bases and J by 7 bases, with 23 bases left in between. Germline V gives CDR1 GTSNPN, CDR2 SVGIG (reference sequence). The chain's CDR3 is CAWSQPGAGPGFGYTF. The CDR3 DNA follows: TGTGCCTGGAGTCAACCCGGAGCAGGGCCGGGGTTTGGCTACACCTTC.

The rearrangement uses TRBV30 and TRBJ2-5, with a weak D call TRBD2 (7 bases). The CDR3 sequence is 20 residues long. Germline V gene lookup returns CDR1 GTSNPN and CDR2 SVGIG (reference sequence). V was shortened by 6 bases and J by 1 base, with 33 bases between the two germline ends. CDR3 in amino acids: CACQLGGGTTRSMFQETQYF. CDR3 nucleotide sequence: TGTGCCTGCCAGTTGGGGGGAGGGACAACCCGTTCGATGTTCCAAGAGACCCAGTACTTC.

The chain couples TRBV29-1 to TRBJ2-5, with D tentatively TRBD1 (6 bases). Germline assignment: CDR1 SQVTM and CDR2 ANQGSEA. V lost 7 bases to trimming and J lost 2 bases, with 14 bases between them. This CDR3 has 13 residues. CDR3 coding DNA: TGCAGCGGGGGGCGGCCCCCTCAAGAGACCCAGTACTTC. Its translation: CSGGRPPQETQYF.

The rearrangement links TRBV5-1 to TRBJ1-4; 8 bases match TRBD1. The CDR3 totals 14 residues. With 1 base clipped from V and 11 bases from J, the junction kept 7 bases outside the gene matches. Germline V gene lookup returns CDR1 SGHRS and CDR2 YFSETQ. CDR3 residues: CASSLRQGAEKLFF. Here the CDR3 DNA reads TGCGCCAGCAGCTTGAGGCAGGGGGCCGAGAAACTGTTTTTT.

This clone occurred many times. The chain carries TRBV6-1 and TRBJ2-2, with 8 bases that match TRBD2. The CDR3 extends over 15 amino acids. V shed 0 bases and J 4 bases; nucleotides not matched to a gene: 1. The germline CDR1 and CDR2 sequences are MNHNS and SASEGT. This CDR3 is CASSEAGRVTGELFF. The CDR3 bases are TGTGCCAGCAGTGAAGCCGGGAGGGTCACCGGGGAGCTGTTTTTT.

This chain links TRBV6-5 with TRBJ2-7; 9 bases match TRBD1. The V and J ends lost 4 bases and 7 bases, in that order; junction bases with no gene match: 8. CDR1 and CDR2 from the germline V gene are MNHEY and SVGAGI. CDR3 length: 14 residues. This chain's CDR3 is CASSSRTGVREQYF. The CDR3 nucleotides are TGTGCCAGCAGTTCCAGGACAGGGGTGAGAGAGCAGTACTTC.

The gene calls are TRBV19 and TRBJ2-6; D possibly matches TRBD1 or TRBD2 (6 bases each). Trimming took off 6 bases at V and 0 bases at J, with 18 bases between the two ends. The CDR3 contains 18 residues. Germline V gives CDR1 LNHDA, CDR2 SQIVND (reference sequence). CDR3 coding DNA: TGTGCCAGTAGGGGGGGCCGCGGAGGGCTCTCTGGGGCCAACGTCCTGACTTTC. Its protein is CASRGGRGGLSGANVLTF. The entire variable domain, with the rest obtained from reference TRBV19 and TRBJ2-6, is as follows: DGGITQSPKYLFRKEGQNVTLSCEQNLNHDAMYWYRQDPGQGLRLIYYSQIVNDFQKGDIAEGYSVSREKKESFPLTVTSAQKNPTAFYLCASRGGRGGLSGANVLTFGAGSRLTVL.

V gene TRBV15 combines with J gene TRBJ2-7, with D uncertain. The CDR3 consists of 14 residues. V dropped 7 bases and J dropped 5 bases, with 18 bases sitting between them. Germline loops: CDR1 LNHNV, CDR2 YYDKDF (reference sequence). CDR3 DNA: TGTGCCACCAACCTACCGGGCCTAAAGGACGAGCAGTACTTC. This encodes CATNLPGLKDEQYF.

About this clone: A read error may produce the germline difference seen at one junction end. V gene TRBV7-2 combines with J gene TRBJ2-3, with 11 bases aligning to TRBD2. CDR3 length: 13 amino acids. In germline, CDR1 is SGHTA, CDR2 FQGNSA. The CDR3 DNA reads as TGTGCCAGCAGCTTAACGGTCGCTAGCGGGAGGATATTT. Translated, it gives CASSLTVASGRIF.

A note on this clone: Other DNA sequences in this sample translate to the same CDR3. The CDR3, as DNA: TGCAGCGTTGTTCGGCAGATGAACACTGAAGCTTTCTTT. It is translated as CSVVRQMNTEAFF. The V call is TRBV29-1, the J call TRBJ1-1; D is unclear. This CDR3 comprises 13 residues. Trimming shortened V by 4 bases and J by 0 bases, and 9 bases separated the two germline ends. Germline V CDR1 and CDR2: SQVTM, ANQGSEA. Full variable domain (rest looked up from reference TRBV29-1 and TRBJ1-1): SAVISQKPSRDICQRGTSLTIQCQVDSQVTMMFWYRQQPGQSLTLIATANQGSEATYESGFVIDKFPISRPNLTFSTLTVSNMSPEDSSIYLCSVVRQMNTEAFFGQGTRLTVV.

The CDR3 spells CASTGASDYEQYF. Written as DNA, the CDR3 is TGTGCCAGCACAGGGGCCTCGGACTACGAGCAGTACTTC. The chain carries TRBV25-1 and TRBJ2-7; D is possibly TRBD1 (6 bases). Per germline, CDR1 MGHDK and CDR2 SYGVNS. There are 13 residues in the CDR3. V was shortened by 7 bases and J by 3 bases, with 13 bases between the two germline ends.

The table lists this clone with a few counts. CDR3 amino acids: CASSQDPSGQNLPLEYEQYF. The CDR3 DNA reads TGTGCCAGCAGCCAAGACCCCTCGGGACAGAACCTACCCTTGGAGTACGAGCAGTACTTC. The chain links TRBV14 to TRBJ2-7; 7 bases agree with TRBD1. CDR3 length: 20 residues. The germline V gene encodes CDR1 SGHDN and CDR2 FVKESK. V lost 0 bases to trimming and J lost 4 bases; unmatched junction nucleotides: 21.

The rearrangement links TRBV4-1 to TRBJ2-7, with D possibly matching TRBD1 (6 bases). The CDR3 covers 18 residues. Looked up from germline, CDR1 is MGHRA and CDR2 is YSYEKL. Trimming took 0 bases from V and 3 from J, leaving 21 bases between them. The CDR3, as DNA: TGCGCCAGCAGCCAAGATGGCCTCCCAGGGGAACGTGGCTACGAGCAGTACTTC. Its protein product is CASSQDGLPGERGYEQYF.